This TCR beta chain was documented in a study of identical twins. In this sample, this clonotype turned up a few times. V gave up 6 bases and J gave up 0 bases, with 18 bases separating them. CDR1 is DFQATT, CDR2 SNEGSKA, per germline (reference sequence). The CDR3 is 16 amino acids. TCRdb ran MiXCR on the 5' RACE reads and lists one entry per CDR3 protein. The table shows hundreds of thousands of distinct CDR3 sequences, with roughly 18% occurring only once. These data were also reused for a study on T cells expressing NK-cell markers. This second study says: Researchers got TCR beta repertoires out of sorted CD3+CD56+NKG2C+, CD3+CD56+NKG2C- and CD3+CD56-NKG2C+ T cells. One of eight sequenced donors was HCMV-seronegative; the other seven were seropositive. A range of 1.0-7.0% of CD8+ T cells consisted of dominant NKG2C+ clonotypes in more than five donors.

The sequenced sample consisted of PBMCs. V gene TRBV20-1 combines with J gene TRBJ2-1; no clear D. The clonotype was recovered from a woman between 18 and 29 years old in good health. CDR3 bases: TGCAGTGCCACGGCGGCACAGCTTAGCTCCTACAATGAGCAGTTCTTC. Its translation is CSATAAQLSSYNEQFF.